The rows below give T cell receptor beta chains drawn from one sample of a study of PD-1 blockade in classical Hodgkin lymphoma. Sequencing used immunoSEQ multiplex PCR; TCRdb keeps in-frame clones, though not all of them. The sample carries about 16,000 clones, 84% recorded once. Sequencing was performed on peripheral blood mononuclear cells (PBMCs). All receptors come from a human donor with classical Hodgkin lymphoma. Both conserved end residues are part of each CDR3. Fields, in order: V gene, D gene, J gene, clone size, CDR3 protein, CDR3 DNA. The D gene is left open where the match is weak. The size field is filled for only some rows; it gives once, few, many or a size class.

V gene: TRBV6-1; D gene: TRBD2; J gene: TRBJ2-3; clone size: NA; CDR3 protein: CASSRTSGSTDTQYF; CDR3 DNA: TGTGCCAGCAGTAGGACTAGCGGGAGCACAGATACGCAGTATTTT
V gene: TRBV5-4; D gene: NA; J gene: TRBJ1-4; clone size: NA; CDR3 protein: CASSLRQGGNEKLFF; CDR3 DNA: TGTGCCAGCAGCTTGAGGCAGGGAGGGAATGAAAAACTGTTTTTT
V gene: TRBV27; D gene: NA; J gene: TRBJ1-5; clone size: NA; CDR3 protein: CASRRAASNQPQHF; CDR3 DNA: TGTGCCAGCAGACGGGCAGCTTCCAATCAGCCCCAGCATTTT
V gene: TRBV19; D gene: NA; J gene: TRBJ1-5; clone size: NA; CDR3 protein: CASIKTGDYQPQHF; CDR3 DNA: TGTGCCAGTATTAAGACAGGCGACTATCAGCCCCAGCATTTT
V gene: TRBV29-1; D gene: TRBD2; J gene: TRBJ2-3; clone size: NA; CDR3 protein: CSVSRTGGFTDTQYF; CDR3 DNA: TGCAGCGTTAGCCGAACGGGAGGATTCACAGATACGCAGTATTTT
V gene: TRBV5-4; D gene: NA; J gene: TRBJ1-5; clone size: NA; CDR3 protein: CAGSVGQGRNQPQHF; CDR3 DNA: TGTGCCGGCAGCGTCGGGCAGGGCCGCAATCAGCCCCAGCATTTT
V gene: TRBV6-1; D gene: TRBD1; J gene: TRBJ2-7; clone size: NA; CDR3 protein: CASTPRQGGEQYF; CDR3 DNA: TGTGCCAGCACCCCGAGACAGGGTGGGGAGCAGTACTTC
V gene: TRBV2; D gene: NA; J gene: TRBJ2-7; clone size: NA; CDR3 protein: CASSPEAGEQYF; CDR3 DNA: TGTGCCAGCAGTCCCGAAGCTGGGGAGCAGTACTTC
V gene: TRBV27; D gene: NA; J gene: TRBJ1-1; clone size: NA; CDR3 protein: CASSLAPGGNRGVNTEAFF; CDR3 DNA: TGTGCCAGCAGTTTAGCCCCCGGAGGGAATCGGGGGGTGAACACTGAAGCTTTCTTT
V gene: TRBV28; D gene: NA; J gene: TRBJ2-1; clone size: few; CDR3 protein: CASSQPLMTGRGSYNEQFF; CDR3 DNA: TGTGCCAGCAGCCAACCTTTGATGACAGGCAGGGGCTCCTACAATGAGCAGTTCTTC
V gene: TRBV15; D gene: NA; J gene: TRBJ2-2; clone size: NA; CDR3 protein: CATSYSHRNTGELFF; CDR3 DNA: TGTGCCACCAGCTACTCCCACAGGAACACCGGGGAGCTGTTTTTT
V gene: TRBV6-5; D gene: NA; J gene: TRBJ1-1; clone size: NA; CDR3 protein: CASRPHTAMNTEAFF; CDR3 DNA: TGTGCCAGCAGACCCCACACCGCGATGAACACTGAAGCTTTCTTT
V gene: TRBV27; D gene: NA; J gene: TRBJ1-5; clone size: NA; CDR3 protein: CASSSQGRQPQHF; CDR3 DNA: TGTGCCAGCAGTTCACAGGGTAGGCAGCCCCAGCATTTT
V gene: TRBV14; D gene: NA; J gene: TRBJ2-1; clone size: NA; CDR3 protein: CASRPAGLAYNEQFF; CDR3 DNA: TGTGCCAGCAGGCCTGCGGGTCTCGCCTACAATGAGCAGTTCTTC
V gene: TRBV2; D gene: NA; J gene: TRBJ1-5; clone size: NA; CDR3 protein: CASSPQDYNQPQHF; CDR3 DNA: TGTGCCAGCAGCCCCCAGGACTACAATCAGCCCCAGCATTTT
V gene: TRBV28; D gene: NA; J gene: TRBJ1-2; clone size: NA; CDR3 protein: CASLAGGRDVSYTF; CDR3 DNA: TGTGCCAGTTTGGCGGGGGGGCGAGACGTGAGCTACACCTTC
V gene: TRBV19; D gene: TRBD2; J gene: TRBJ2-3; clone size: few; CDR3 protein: CASSPRIAGADTQYF; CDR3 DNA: TGTGCCAGTAGTCCCAGGATAGCGGGAGCAGATACGCAGTATTTT
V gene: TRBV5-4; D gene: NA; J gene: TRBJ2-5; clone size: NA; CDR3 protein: CASSSRQGTPRETQYF; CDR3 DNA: TGTGCCAGCAGCTCCCGGCAGGGGACACCCAGGGAGACCCAGTACTTC
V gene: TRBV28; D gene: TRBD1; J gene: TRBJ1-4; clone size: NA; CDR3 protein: CASSSTGVDEKLFF; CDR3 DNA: TGTGCCAGCAGTTCCACAGGGGTTGATGAAAAACTGTTTTTT
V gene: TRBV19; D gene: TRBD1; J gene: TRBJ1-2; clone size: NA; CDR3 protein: CATWTGHNYGYTF; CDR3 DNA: TGTGCCACCTGGACAGGACATAACTATGGCTACACCTTC
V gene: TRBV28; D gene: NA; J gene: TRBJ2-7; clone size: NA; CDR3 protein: CASSSRVGSFYEQYF; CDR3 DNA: TGTGCCAGCTCAAGCAGGGTCGGCTCTTTCTACGAGCAGTACTTC
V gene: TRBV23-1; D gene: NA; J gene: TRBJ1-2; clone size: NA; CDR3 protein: CASSRRTLKNYGYTF; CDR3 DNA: TGCGCCAGCAGCCGAAGGACACTTAAGAACTATGGCTACACCTTC